Below, 11 T cell receptor beta chains from the same sample are listed, as sequenced in a study of identical twins. In TCRdb, the 5' RACE reads were re-called with MiXCR into one record per CDR3 protein. This table holds 400,000 to 550,000 distinct CDR3 sequences, more than 20% found once. These sequences were also reported in another study, on T cells expressing NK-cell markers.

Input material: CD4+ T cells sorted from blood. The receptors come from a woman younger than 35 in good health.

The J gene is TRBJ2-3, the V gene TRBV20-1; no definite D call. The CDR3 is 12 residues long. V lost 3 bases to trimming and J lost 0 bases, with 4 bases between them. Germline V gene sequence: CDR1 DFQATT, CDR2 SNEGSKA (reference sequence). The CDR3 region is CSASRSTDTQYF. CDR3 nucleotide sequence: TGCAGTGCTAGTAGAAGCACAGATACGCAGTATTTT.

The rearrangement links TRBV3-1 to TRBJ1-1, with D unclear. The germline gives CDR1 LGHDT, CDR2 YNNKEL (reference sequence). This CDR3 region has 13 residues. V was pared by 1 base and J by 8 bases, with 11 bases between. The CDR3 loop reads CASSQVFSIEAFF. CDR3 in DNA: TGTGCCAGCAGCCAAGTTTTTTCAATCGAAGCTTTCTTT.

V and J are TRBV20-1 and TRBJ2-3; possible D gene TRBD2, 6 bases. The V gene lost 5 bases and the J gene lost 2 bases, with 11 bases spanning the gap. CDR1 DFQATT and CDR2 SNEGSKA come from the germline V gene (reference sequence). The CDR3 consists of 13 residues. The CDR3 DNA reads as TGCAGTGCTGCCCCACTAGCCACAGATACGCAGTATTTT. It specifies CSAAPLATDTQYF.

V gene TRBV18 combines with J gene TRBJ2-3; D not resolved. This CDR3 is built from 14 residues. Germline V CDR1 and CDR2: KGHSH, LQKENI. V lost 3 bases to trimming and J lost 2 bases, with 9 bases between them. CDR3 sequence reads: CASSPGRVTDTQYF. The CDR3 region has the DNA TGTGCCAGCTCACCGGGCCGGGTCACAGATACGCAGTATTTT.

This clonotype was picked up a small number of times. As DNA, the CDR3 is TGTGCCAGCAGCTTAAGTGACGACCCATATTTT. Translated, it gives CASSLSDDPYF. V usage is TRBV7-9 and J usage is TRBJ1-3, with D unclear. The CDR3 totals 11 residues. Germline V lookup: CDR1 SEHNR, CDR2 FQNEAQ (reference sequence). Trimming took 2 bases from V and 15 from J, leaving 11 bases between them.

V is TRBV5-1 and J is TRBJ2-6, with 12 positions matching TRBD2. Trimming took 5 bases from V and 4 from J; bases not matched to a gene: 10. The CDR3 consists of 18 residues. The germline V gene encodes CDR1 SGHRS and CDR2 YFSETQ. The CDR3 protein is CASSQTSGSGAGANVLTF. The CDR3 coding sequence is TGCGCCAGCAGTCAGACTAGCGGGAGTGGTGCGGGGGCCAACGTCCTGACTTTC. Based on the CDR3 plus reference TRBV5-1 and TRBJ2-6, the full variable domain is KAGVTQTPRYLIKTRGQQVTLSCSPISGHRSVSWYQQTPGQGLQFLFEYFSETQRNKGNFPGRFSGRQFSNSRSEMNVSTLELGDSALYLCASSQTSGSGAGANVLTFGAGSRLTVL.

This clonotype occurred a few times. J is TRBJ2-5 and V is TRBV5-1; no definite D call. Between the trimmed V and J ends, which lost 0 bases and 5 bases, there was a span of 8 bases. CDR1 SGHRS and CDR2 YFSETQ come from the germline V gene. CDR3 length: 13 amino acids. As DNA, the CDR3 is TGCGCCAGCAGCTTGGTGGGCTACGAGACCCAGTACTTC. Translation gives CASSLVGYETQYF.

The chain has TRBV21-1 and TRBJ2-3; the table's D call, TRBD1, was not checked against the DNA. TRBV21-1 is a pseudogene segment. CDR3 length: 14 amino acids. The CDR3 DNA is TGTGCCAGCAGCAAAGGCGACGCCCCGGATACGCAGTATTTT. Encoded protein: CASSKGDAPDTQYF.

This rearrangement joins TRBV7-8 to TRBJ2-1; 10 bases map to TRBD2. Germline trimming cut 4 bases from V and 7 bases from J; bases unmatched to any gene: 7. CDR3 length: 15 residues. The germline V gene has CDR1 SGHVS and CDR2 FQNEAQ. The DNA of the CDR3 is TGTGCCAGCAGCTCAAATGGACTAGCGGAGAATGAGCAGTTCTTC. It codes for CASSSNGLAENEQFF. The full variable domain, completed using reference TRBV7-8 and TRBJ2-1, is GAGVSQSPRYKVAKRGQDVALRCDPISGHVSLFWYQQALGQGPEFLTYFQNEAQLDKSGLPSDRFFAERPEGSVSTLKIQRTQQEDSAVYLCASSSNGLAENEQFFGPGTRLTVL.

The CDR3, as DNA: TGTGCCAGCAGCGTGATCGAAGGGACAACCGGGGAGCTGTTTTTT. It codes for CASSVIEGTTGELFF. The chain recombines TRBV9 with TRBJ2-2; weak D call: TRBD1 (6 bases). The CDR3 contains 15 residues. Per germline, CDR1 SGDLS and CDR2 YYNGEE. Trimming cost V 2 bases and J 5 bases, with 13 bases left between them.

The chain joins TRBV10-3 to TRBJ2-3; D remains ambiguous. Trimming shortened V by 2 bases and J by 4 bases, and 4 bases separated the two germline ends. CDR3 size: 12 residues. Per the germline V gene, CDR1 is ENHRY and CDR2 is SYGVKD. The CDR3 nucleotides are TGTGCCATCAGTGAGGTAGCAGATACGCAGTATTTT. Its protein product is CAISEVADTQYF.